This T cell receptor beta chain was identified in a study of patients and donors after allogeneic stem cell transplantation. CDR3 length equals 16 residues. The germline gives CDR1 SEHNR, CDR2 FQNEAQ (reference sequence). Between the trimmed V and J ends, which lost 5 bases and 8 bases, there was a span of 21 bases. From the RT-PCR reads, TCRdb called clonotypes with MiXCR, one entry per CDR3 protein. The data show around 150,000 distinct CDR3 sequences, approximately 35% seen once. Material: blood, either unsorted or a sorted T cell fraction (not recorded which). The chain carries TRBV7-9 and TRBJ1-4, with TRBD1 as a possible D gene (5 bases). The clonotype originates from a human donor who was either an allogeneic HSCT recipient or a stem cell or donor lymphocyte infusion donor (not recorded which). It is not recorded whose cells these are; they may come from a transplant donor. The chain's CDR3 is CASSLPAGTVEEKLFF. The CDR3 DNA reads as TGTGCCAGCAGCCTACCGGCCGGGACCGTAGAGGAAAAACTGTTTTTT. Drawing the rest from reference TRBV7-9 and TRBJ1-4, the complete variable domain is DTGVSQNPRHKITKRGQNVTFRCDPISEHNRLYWYRQTLGQGPEFLTYFQNEAQLEKSRLLSDRFSAERPKGSFSTLEIQRTEQGDSAMYLCASSLPAGTVEEKLFFGSGTQLSVL.